This record looks at one TCR beta chain sequence and its context. The antigen remains unidentified. This sample is drawn from a study of cytomegalovirus exposure and HLA in healthy donors. PCR employed 60 Vbeta and 13 Jbeta primers. Sequencing was performed with immunoSEQ multiplex PCR; in TCRdb, only in-frame clones are kept and a portion is missing. The table records about 160,000 clones, approximately 82% of them present only once. Germline values: CDR1 SGHRS, CDR2 YFSETQ. The CDR3 length is 13 residues. Between the trimmed V and J ends, which lost 4 bases and 13 bases, there was a span of 20 bases. Study-level findings and limits: Later analysis indicated greater clonal expansion among HLA-associated TCR beta chains than among equally common other chains.

Specimen: PBMCs. This TCR came from a man aged 45 to 65 in good health and CMV-seropositive. The gene calls are TRBV5-1 and TRBJ1-2, with TRBD1 as a possible D gene (6 bases). The CDR3 nucleotides are TGCGCCAGCAGCGGCACAACGGGGGGCGCCTTCACCTTC. Its protein is CASSGTTGGAFTF.